This TCR beta chain was recovered during a study of CD8 T cells in ankylosing spondylitis (dated by TCRdb to about 2017). The study in broad terms: To find TCR variants linked to disease, the study profiled T cell receptor beta repertoires in ankylosing spondylitis patients and healthy donors. The whole study cohort included some 100 healthy donors and about two dozen ankylosing spondylitis patients. Peripheral blood was sampled, and synovial fluid was additionally collected from ankylosing spondylitis patients. General findings and caveats noted by the study authors: In peripheral blood, the disease-linked clones were found at relatively low frequencies and had a CD8+ phenotype. Blood from ankylosing spondylitis patients appeared to be characterized by a TCR beta motif composed of 7 to 9 highly homologous amino acid variants. Some TCR beta motif variants had previously been reported in synovial fluid and blood of reactive arthritis patients, which suggested common disease-initiation mechanisms. The disease-linked clones were reported to be significantly enriched in matched synovial fluid samples from ankylosing spondylitis patients.

The CDR3 runs 17 amino acids, cysteine and phenylalanine included. CDR3 DNA only is kept here, 51 bases in frame from base 1. Between the V and J ends, shortened by 0 bases and 6 bases respectively, the junction contains 21 bases. CDR1 and CDR2, looked up from the germline V gene, are LGHNA and YNFKEQ. TCRdb shows the sequencer as Illumina HiSeq 2500. TCR beta libraries were prepared by quantitative 5'-RACE with molecular barcodes. The published analysis was carried out like this. A new computational method, built on a probabilistic model of VDJ rearrangement, was used to identify disease-linked TCR variants. TCRdb reprocessed the public reads (quality trimming at Q25 with fastp, clone calling with MiXCR) and kept in-frame beta chains. Each record represents a unique CDR3 protein, reported with the most common genes and DNA among its rows. The V and J calls follow TCRdb's processing rather than the paper's. The table for this sample lists around 430,000 distinct CDR3 sequences; under 20% of them were counted only once. The top ten hold 0.85% to 1.3% of the sample.

Regarding this clonotype: Which antigen it targets is not known. No per-base quality is available; no much larger clone lies one base away.

The specimen was blood, either unsorted or a sorted T cell fraction (not recorded which). The origin of this receptor is a male donor with ankylosing spondylitis. The chain is encoded by TRBV4-2 joined to TRBJ2-7; the best D guess is TRBD1, with 6 bases matching. The CDR3 amino acid sequence is: CASSQDPQGSSLSEQYF. The DNA reads TGTGCCAGCAGCCAAGATCCCCAGGGGTCGAGCTTATCCGAGCAGTACTTC.